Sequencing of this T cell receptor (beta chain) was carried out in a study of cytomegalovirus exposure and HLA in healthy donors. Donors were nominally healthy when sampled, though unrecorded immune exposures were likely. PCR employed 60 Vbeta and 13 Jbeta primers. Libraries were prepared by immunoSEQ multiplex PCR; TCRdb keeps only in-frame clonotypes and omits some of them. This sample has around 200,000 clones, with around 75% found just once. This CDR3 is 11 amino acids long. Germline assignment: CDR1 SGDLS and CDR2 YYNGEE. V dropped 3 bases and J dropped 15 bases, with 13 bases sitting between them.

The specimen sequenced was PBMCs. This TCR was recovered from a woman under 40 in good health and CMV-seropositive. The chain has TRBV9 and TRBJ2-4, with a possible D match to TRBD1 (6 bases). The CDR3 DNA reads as TGTGCCAGCAGCGGAAACCAGGGGCGGTACTTC. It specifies CASSGNQGRYF.